This TCR beta chain stems from a study of blood T cell repertoires in COVID-19. Repertoires were generated with immunoSEQ multiplex PCR, while TCRdb's copy carries only in-frame clones and drops some. The sample includes tens of thousands of clones, about nine tenths of them seen just once. Sequencing was carried out using peripheral blood. This TCR came from a man in his 60s with active COVID-19.

The CDR3 nucleotides read TGTGCCAGCAGCCCTCTGGCGGTCACCTACAATGAGCAGTTCTTC. It codes for CASSPLAVTYNEQFF. The chain joins TRBV6-2 or TRBV6-3 to TRBJ2-1; D gene unclear. Germline values: CDR1 MNHEY, CDR2 SVGEGT. CDR3 length equals 15 residues. V shed 6 bases and J shed 2 bases, with 14 bases lying between them.